The TCR beta chain under discussion was sequenced for a study of T cell repertoires in cytomegalovirus infection. Study background: It was the public TCR beta signatures that indicated both CMV infection and matching HLA type.

One entry per CDR3 protein, called by TCRdb with MiXCR from the reads. This table has around 450,000 distinct CDR3 sequences, about 11% appearing once. In its sample, this clonotype was seen many times. Trimming took 6 bases from V and 13 from J; bases not matched to a gene: 11. The CDR3 sequence is 13 residues long. CDR1 is SGHTA and CDR2 is FQGNSA in the germline V gene. The material sequenced was PBMCs. The clonotype originates from a human donor in good health (CMV status not recorded). Some clones in this sample may be carry-over from other donors' samples. The chain employs TRBV7-2 and TRBJ1-2; 10 nucleotides match TRBD1. The CDR3 nucleotides are TGTGCCAGCAGTTACGACAGGGGGCTCTGGTCCACCTTC. The encoded protein is CASSYDRGLWSTF.